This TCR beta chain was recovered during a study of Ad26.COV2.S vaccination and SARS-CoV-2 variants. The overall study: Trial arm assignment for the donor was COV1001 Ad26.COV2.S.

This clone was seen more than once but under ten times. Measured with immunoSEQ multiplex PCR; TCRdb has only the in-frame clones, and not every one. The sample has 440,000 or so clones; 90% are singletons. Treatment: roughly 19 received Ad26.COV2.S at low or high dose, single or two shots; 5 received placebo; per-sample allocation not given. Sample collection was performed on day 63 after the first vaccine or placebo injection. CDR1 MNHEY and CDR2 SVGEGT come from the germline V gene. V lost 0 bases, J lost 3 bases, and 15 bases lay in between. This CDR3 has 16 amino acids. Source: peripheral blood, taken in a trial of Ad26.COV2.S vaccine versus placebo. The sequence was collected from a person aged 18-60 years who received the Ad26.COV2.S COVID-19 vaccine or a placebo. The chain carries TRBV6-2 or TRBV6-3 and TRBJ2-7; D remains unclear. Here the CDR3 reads CASSYSRLAPDYEQYF. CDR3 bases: TGTGCCAGCAGTTACTCGAGATTGGCCCCGGACTACGAGCAGTACTTC.